This section outlines one TCR beta chain sequence together with its context. Its antigen is still unknown. The sample comes from a study of graft-versus-host responses after intestinal transplantation. Study information: All recipients got anti-thymocyte globulin induction, then tacrolimus and steroids for 2 to 3 years.

The data were produced by immunoSEQ multiplex PCR, yet TCRdb's version contains in-frame clones alone and is incomplete. The data show about 47,000 clones, roughly 95% seen once. The CDR3 has 12 residues. Germline V gene data show CDR1 as SGHRS and CDR2 as YFSETQ. Trimming removed 5 bases at V and 5 bases at J, with 10 bases between. The study, taken as a whole, reports: Recipient bone marrow held GvH clones, some seen earlier in ileum or blood.

The input for sequencing was unstimulated CD8+ T cells sorted from spleen or lymph node cells, taken before transplant. This TCR was recovered from a human donor who was the organ donor for an intestinal transplant. The chain uses TRBV5-1 and TRBJ2-5, with a possible D match to TRBD2 (6 bases). The CDR3 DNA reads TGCGCCAGCAGGGAGGAGGGGGAGACCCAGTACTTC. Its translation is CASREEGETQYF.